This T cell receptor beta chain was captured by sequencing in a study of vaccination and CD4 T cells after COVID-19 (dated by TCRdb to between 2021 and 2022). About the full investigation: In the convalescent cohort there were six males and four females, among whom were two Hispanic individuals, seven Caucasians, two Asians and one multiracial person. Participants got two doses of the Pfizer-BioNTech BNT162b2 vaccine (n=8) or two doses of the Moderna mRNA-1273 vaccine (n=2). Control cultures used a CEFX viral epitope pool as positive control, an HIV-1 Nef peptide pool as negative control, or no peptide. The cultures were stimulated with overlapping spike peptide pools from SARS-CoV-2 and from the common cold coronaviruses HCoV-NL63, HCoV-OC43 and HCoV-229E. In ten to eleven COVID-19 convalescent patients and a few infection-naive healthy vaccine recipients, researchers compared the spike-specific CD4+ TCR repertoire from before mRNA vaccination with the repertoire from after. Post-COVID blood samples were collected from convalescent patients a median of around 100 days after diagnosis, with a range of about 30 to 161 days. Post-vaccine blood samples were taken a median of 72 days after the second vaccine dose, with a range of 14 to 241 days. Memory CD4+ T cell crossreactivity between SARS-CoV-2 and common cold coronavirus spike proteins was assessed at the TCR clonotype level in an earlier paper using these donors. Overall study outcomes, separate from this receptor: The number of convalescent patients in the study was relatively small, and the study did not examine early timepoints following natural infection. Of the vaccine-specific clones in convalescent patients, 304 of 307, or nearly all, reacted only to SARS-CoV-2 spike and did not cross-react with common cold coronaviruses. In convalescent patients, a median roughly 87% of post-vaccine SARS-CoV-2-reactive clones were detected only after vaccination, suggesting vaccine-specific priming. Although the median number of SARS-CoV-2-reactive clonotypes went up from roughly 22 after infection to some 38 after vaccination, the increase was not significant.

The treatment or condition label of this sample denotes: approximately nine-day PBMC culture with coronavirus spike peptide pools or control peptides (ViraFEST assay). CD4+ T cells from unexposed donors were collected before the COVID-19 pandemic (2011-2018). The ViraFEST assay was used in the study, in which antigen-specific T cells were expanded with peptide pools and expanded clonotypes were subsequently identified by TCR sequencing. Roughly 2.1 million PBMCs per well were cultured in IMDM with roughly 5% human AB serum and around 10 IU/ml IL-2, plus 10 ug/ml peptide pools. Half of the culture medium was replaced with fresh IL-2-containing medium on days 3 and 7. After more than 8 days of culture, CD4+ T cells were isolated by negative selection using the EasySep CD4+ T cell isolation kit. As far as cell numbers permitted, CD4+ T cells from unexposed donors were tested for reactivity against SARS-CoV-2 S and N as well as four spike pools from common cold coronaviruses. Ficoll-Paque Plus gradient centrifugation was used to isolate PBMCs from whole blood, and the isolated PBMCs were then either used fresh or cryopreserved at -140C. Triplicate wells were generally used for each culture condition. The leukapheresis product used for the unexposed donors was purchased from a commercial source.

Library method: PCR. DNA from cultured CD4+ T cells was subjected to TCR sequencing with the Oncomine TCR Beta short-read assay at the Johns Hopkins FTIC core. Genomic DNA was extracted from the cultured CD4+ T cells with the QIAamp micro DNA kit. The Oncomine TCR Beta libraries from cultured CD4+ T cells were pooled using unique dual indexes and then sequenced on an Illumina iSeq 100. From the authors' description of their analysis: Non-productive sequences were filtered out, and CDR3s that did not start with C, did not end with F or W, or were shorter than 7 amino acids were discarded. Antigen-specific clonotypes were identified with the MANAFEST web application by comparing peptide-stimulated wells with reference and other culture wells. To be called positive, a clone needed an FDR below 0.05, an odds ratio above 5, and a productive frequency above 0.1% in at least two of three replicate wells. Cross-reactive clonotypes were defined as significantly expanded in both SARS-CoV-2 spike wells and at least one common cold coronavirus spike condition. CDR3 homology was assessed with Levenshtein distances (stringdist) and unrooted phylogenetic trees (ape) in R version 3.6.1. Starting from the raw public reads, TCRdb applied fastp trimming at Q25, assembled clones with MiXCR and retained in-frame beta chains. Records with the same CDR3 protein are collapsed into one entry carrying the most frequent genes and DNA. TCRdb, not the original authors, processed these V and J calls. The sample table records 11,000 or so distinct CDR3 sequences; around 30% of these occur just once. The ten largest account for roughly 19% of the sample.

This clonotype was detected only a few times. No cognate antigen has been identified for it. It has no much larger one-base neighbor in the sample; base qualities were not kept. The cysteine opens and the phenylalanine closes a CDR3 of 14 amino acids. Just CDR3 DNA is preserved here, 42 bases in frame from base 1. The germline V gene supplies CDR1 SNHLY and CDR2 FYNNEI. V is shortened by 4 bases, J by 2 bases, and the region joining them spans 10 bases. The sequence derives from a human donor in good health. Rearrangement joined TRBV2 to TRBJ2-3; the D element might be TRBD1 or TRBD2, as each aligns at 5 bases. Sequenced sample: CD4+ T cells from blood, cultured in vitro. CDR3 protein: CASSAGTYTDTQYF. The bases are TGTGCCAGCAGTGCGGGGACCTACACAGATACGCAGTATTTT. Joined to the reference TRBV2 and TRBJ2-3 proteins, this CDR3 gives the full variable domain: EPEVTQTPSHQVTQMGQEVILRCVPISNHLYFYWYRQILGQKVEFLVSFYNNEISEKSEIFDDQFSVERPDGSNFTLKIRSTKLEDSAMYFCASSAGTYTDTQYFGPGTRLTVL.